The clone carrying this TCR beta chain was counted at least ten times. This sample is part of a study of regulatory T cells in long-lasting Graves disease. Germline assignment: CDR1 SGHNT and CDR2 YENEEA. V lost 8 bases and J 4 bases, leaving 12 bases between the germline ends. This CDR3 has 12 residues. Arm-PCR of CDR3 regions with iRepertoire HTBI primers generated TCR beta libraries. Using its own MiXCR run on the multiplex PCR reads, TCRdb lists one record per CDR3 protein. This table holds around 460,000 distinct CDR3 sequences, 20% to 25% found once. Time point reported: persistent/refractory GD, antithyroid drugs over 5 years with positive TRAb. There was RNA extracted from PBMCs, and the TCR library was made from it.

The J gene is TRBJ2-7, the V gene TRBV11-3; the D is unclear. The TCR comes from a female donor with Graves disease. The sequences come from peripheral blood mononuclear cells (PBMCs), collected when the disease was refractory, from a patient treated with antithyroid drugs. CDR3 loop: CASGDTEYEQYF. CDR3 in DNA: TGTGCCAGCGGAGACACCGAGTACGAGCAGTACTTC.